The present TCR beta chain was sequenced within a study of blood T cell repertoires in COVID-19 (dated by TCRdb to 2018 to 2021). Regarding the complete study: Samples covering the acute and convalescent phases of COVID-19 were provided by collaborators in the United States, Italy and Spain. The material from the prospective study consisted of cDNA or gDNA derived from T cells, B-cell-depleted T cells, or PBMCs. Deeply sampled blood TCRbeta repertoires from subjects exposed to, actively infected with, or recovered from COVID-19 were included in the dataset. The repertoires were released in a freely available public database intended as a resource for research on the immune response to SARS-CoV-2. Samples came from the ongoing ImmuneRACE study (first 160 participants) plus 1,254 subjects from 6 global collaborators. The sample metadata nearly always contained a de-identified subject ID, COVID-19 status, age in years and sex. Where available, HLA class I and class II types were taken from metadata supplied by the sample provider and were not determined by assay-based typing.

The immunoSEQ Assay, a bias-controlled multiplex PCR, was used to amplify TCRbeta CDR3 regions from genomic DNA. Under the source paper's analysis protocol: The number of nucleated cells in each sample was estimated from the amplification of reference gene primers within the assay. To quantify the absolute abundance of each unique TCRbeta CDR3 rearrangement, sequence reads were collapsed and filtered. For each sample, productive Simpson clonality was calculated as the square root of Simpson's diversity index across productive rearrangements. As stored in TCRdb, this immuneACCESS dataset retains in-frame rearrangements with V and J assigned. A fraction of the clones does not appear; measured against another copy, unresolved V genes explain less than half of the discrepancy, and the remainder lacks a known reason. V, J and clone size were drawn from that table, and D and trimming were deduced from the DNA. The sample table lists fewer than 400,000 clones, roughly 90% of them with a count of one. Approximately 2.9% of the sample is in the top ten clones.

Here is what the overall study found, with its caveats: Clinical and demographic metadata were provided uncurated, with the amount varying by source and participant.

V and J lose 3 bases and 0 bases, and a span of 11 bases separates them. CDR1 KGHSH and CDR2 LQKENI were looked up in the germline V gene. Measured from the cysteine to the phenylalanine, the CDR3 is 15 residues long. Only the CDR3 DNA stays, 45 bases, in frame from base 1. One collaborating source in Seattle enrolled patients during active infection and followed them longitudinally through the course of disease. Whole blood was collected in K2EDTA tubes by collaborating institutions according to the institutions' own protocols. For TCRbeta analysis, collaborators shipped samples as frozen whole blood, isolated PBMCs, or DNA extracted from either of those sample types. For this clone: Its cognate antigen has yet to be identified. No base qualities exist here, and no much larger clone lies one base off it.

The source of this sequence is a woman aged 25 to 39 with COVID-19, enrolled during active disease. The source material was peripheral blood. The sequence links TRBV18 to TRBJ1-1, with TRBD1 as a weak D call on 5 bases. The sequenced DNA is TGTGCCAGCTCACCGCGGGACGGCCTGAACACTGAAGCTTTCTTT. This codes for CASSPRDGLNTEAFF. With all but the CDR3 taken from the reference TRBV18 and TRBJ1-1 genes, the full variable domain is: NAGVMQNPRHLVRRRGQEARLRCSPMKGHSHVYWYRQLPEEGLKFMVYLQKENIIDESGMPKERFSAEFPKEGPSILRIQQVVRGDSAAYFCASSPRDGLNTEAFFGQGTRLTVV.